A few counts support the clone carrying this TCR beta chain. Its target is not known. This entry belongs to a study of radiation and T cells in renal cell carcinoma. Turning to the study itself: Nephrectomy followed 15 Gy stereotactic body radiation by 4 weeks. General study points: Pretreatment tumor biopsies were lacking, so baseline clonotypes are unknown.

Sample time point: baseline pretreatment blood. Treatment here: 15 Gy SBRT to primary tumor, nephrectomy 4 weeks later. Blood was sampled at baseline, 2 weeks and 4 weeks after SBRT. This renal cell carcinoma was of the clear cell type. This CDR3 contains 14 residues. V was pared by 9 bases and J by 2 bases, with 7 bases of the junction left unmatched. The germline CDR1 and CDR2 sequences are LNHDA and SQIVND (reference sequence). Profiling relied on immunoSEQ multiplex PCR, and the TCRdb table lists in-frame clones only, not all of them. Of more than 75,000 clones listed, 82% are singletons. V and J are TRBV19 and TRBJ1-5; 7 bases fit TRBD1. This TCR was recovered from a man aged 60-69 years with renal cell carcinoma. The starting material was blood, obtained from a patient whose treatment included radiotherapy and nephrectomy. DNA for the CDR3: TGTGCCAGCCAAACAGGGGCGCGCAATCAGCCCCAGCATTTT. Encoded protein: CASQTGARNQPQHF.